The clone carrying this TCR beta chain was observed at least ten times. Its antigen is unidentified. This sample is part of a study of response to subunit inactivated influenza vaccine. Study-level findings and limits: It was the authors' suggestion that each seasonal influenza vaccination recruits few new T cells.

Via MiXCR, TCRdb re-called the RT-PCR reads, giving one row per CDR3 protein. This sample has 560,000 or so distinct CDR3 sequences, with around 8% found just once. This receptor was identified in a man between 50 and 69 years old who received an inactivated influenza vaccine. Material: PBMCs from blood, obtained 23 to 25 months after vaccination.

The CDR3 nucleotides are TGTGCCAGTAGTAGACAGGACCTTAGCAATCAGCCCCAGCATTTT. Encoded protein: CASSRQDLSNQPQHF. This rearrangement joins TRBV19 to TRBJ1-5, with a tentative D call TRBD1 (6 bases). The CDR3 consists of 15 residues. V lost 4 bases and J 0 bases, leaving 10 bases between the germline ends. The germline gives CDR1 LNHDA, CDR2 SQIVND (reference sequence).